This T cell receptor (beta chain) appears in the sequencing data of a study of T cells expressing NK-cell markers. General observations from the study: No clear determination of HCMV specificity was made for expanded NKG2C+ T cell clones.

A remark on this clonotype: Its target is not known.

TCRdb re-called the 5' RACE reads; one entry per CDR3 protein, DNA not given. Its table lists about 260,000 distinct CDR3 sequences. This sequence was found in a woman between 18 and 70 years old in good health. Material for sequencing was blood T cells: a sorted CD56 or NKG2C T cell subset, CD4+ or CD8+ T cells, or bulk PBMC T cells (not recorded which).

This CDR3 is CASSYSSGTQLDYGYTF. J is TRBJ1-2 and V is TRBV6-5; absent DNA, TCRdb's TRBD1 call cannot be checked. The V gene's germline CDR1 is MNHEY and CDR2 SVGAGI. The CDR3 extends over 17 amino acids.